The source of this T cell receptor (beta chain) is a study of CD8+ T cells in alopecia areata. Study summary: After 6 to 18 months of tofacitinib, follow-up continued 6 months off drug. Notes on the study in general: Sharing of TCRs across patients appeared less clear than in mice, possibly for HLA-related reasons.

Treatment: oral pan-JAK inhibitor, 5-10 mg twice daily. PBMCs served as the source from which CD4+ and CD8+ T cells were sorted. Investigators isolated RNA and reverse transcribed it into cDNA to act as the sequencing template. Repertoires were generated with immunoSEQ multiplex PCR, while TCRdb's copy carries only in-frame clones and drops some. The sample contains 90,000 to 150,000 clones, about half of which appear only once. As regards this clone: Its antigen is undetermined.

V was clipped by 0 bases and J by 6 bases, with 10 bases between them. CDR3 size: 13 residues. Germline lookup yields CDR1 SGDLS and CDR2 YYNGEE. The specimen was CD4+ T cells sorted from blood, collected at week 4, from a patient treated with tofacitinib. The sequence was obtained from a human donor with alopecia areata. V usage is TRBV9 and J usage is TRBJ2-7; no clear D. The CDR3, as DNA: TGTGCCAGCAGCGTAGATTCGTCCACCGAGCAGTACTTC. Protein product: CASSVDSSTEQYF.